These 22 T cell receptor beta chains came from one sample sequenced in a study of blood T cell repertoires in COVID-19. This table comes from immunoSEQ multiplex PCR, and its TCRdb copy is limited to in-frame clones, with some not included. The sample holds about 170,000 clones, almost 85% seen once. The sequenced material came from peripheral blood. The receptors derive from a woman older than 75 with COVID-19, enrolled during active disease.

This chain connects TRBV5-6 to TRBJ2-7; unclear D gene. CDR1 SGHDT and CDR2 YYEEEE come from the germline V gene. The CDR3 consists of 13 residues. With 2 bases removed from V and 0 bases from J, the gap between germline ends came to 6 bases. The CDR3 DNA reads as TGTGCCAGCAGCTTCTATCCCTCCTACGAGCAGTACTTC. Its protein product is CASSFYPSYEQYF.

The chain couples TRBV19 to TRBJ1-2, with TRBD1 matching 7 bases. The CDR3 spans 14 residues. The J segment lost 5 bases and the V segment lost 7 bases, leaving 10 bases of the junction unmatched. The germline gives CDR1 LNHDA, CDR2 SQIVND (reference sequence). DNA of the CDR3: TGTGCCAGTAACCAGAGGACAGGTCCTTATGGCTACACCTTC. This codes for CASNQRTGPYGYTF.

This chain joins TRBV5-1 and TRBJ2-5, with D perhaps TRBD1 (6 bases). The CDR3 loop spans 15 amino acids. The V end lost 0 bases, the J end lost 5 bases, and 14 bases lay between the germline ends. CDR1 and CDR2 from the germline V gene are SGHRS and YFSETQ. CDR3 loop: CASSLVTGTVETQYF. In DNA, the CDR3 is TGCGCCAGCAGCTTGGTAACAGGGACGGTGGAGACCCAGTACTTC.

The V and J genes are TRBV5-8 and TRBJ2-1; possibly TRBD2 for D (5 bases). This CDR3 has 16 residues. The V and J ends lost 7 bases and 8 bases respectively, with 25 bases between them. Germline-derived CDR1 and CDR2 are SGHTS and YDEGEE. The CDR3, as DNA: TGTGCCAGCCGGGCCCCCCGGGAATTCCTTGTCTATGAGCAGTTCTTC. Its protein product is CASRAPREFLVYEQFF.

CDR3 coding DNA: TGTGCCAGCAGCTGGATGATGGGACTAGCGGGGAAAGGCAATGAGCAGTTCTTC. Translated: CASSWMMGLAGKGNEQFF. V usage is TRBV5-6 and J usage is TRBJ2-1; 13 nucleotides align to TRBD2. Germline CDR1 SGHDT, CDR2 YYEEEE. V shed 3 bases, J shed 6 bases, and the junction held 12 bases outside the gene matches. The CDR3 runs 18 residues.

This sequence joins TRBV4-3 and TRBJ1-2; 7 nucleotides match TRBD1. Trimming removed 4 bases from V and 4 bases from J; junction bases left unmatched: 6. Germline V gene lookup returns CDR1 LGHNA and CDR2 YSLEER. The CDR3 is 14 amino acids. Written as DNA, the CDR3 is TGCGCCAGCAGCCCGTCCGGGACAGCCTATGGCTACACCTTC. Residues: CASSPSGTAYGYTF.

The table lists this clone with a few counts. The chain couples TRBV10-2 to TRBJ1-6; 12 nucleotides agree with TRBD1. The length of the CDR3 is 14 residues. Germline values: CDR1 WSHSY, CDR2 SAAADI. V shed 8 bases and J 9 bases; nucleotides not matched to a gene: 5. Here the CDR3 reads CASGGQGARSPLHF. CDR3 DNA sequence: TGCGCCAGCGGGGGACAGGGGGCGCGTTCACCCCTCCACTTT.

This clone was seen just once. The chain has TRBV3-1 (or the pseudogene TRBV3-2) and TRBJ2-3, with no clear D. Germline lookup yields CDR1 LGHDT and CDR2 YNNKEL (reference sequence). CDR3 length equals 12 residues. V dropped 5 bases and J dropped 3 bases, with 6 bases sitting between them. The CDR3 spells CASSIITDTQYF. The DNA of the CDR3 is TGTGCCAGCAGCATTATTACAGATACGCAGTATTTT.

The rearrangement uses TRBV6-2 or TRBV6-3 and TRBJ2-2, with TRBD1 matching over 8 bases. V trimming: 5 bases; J trimming: 0 bases; junction bases outside the gene matches: 5. The germline V gene has CDR1 MNHEY and CDR2 SVGEGT. The CDR3 has 16 residues. The CDR3 protein is CASSISGGANTGELFF. In nucleotides, the CDR3 is TGTGCCAGCAGTATCTCAGGGGGCGCGAACACCGGGGAGCTGTTTTTT.

The rearrangement links TRBV4-3 to TRBJ2-3; 10 bases match TRBD2. CDR3 size: 16 residues. Germline V CDR1 and CDR2: LGHNA, YSLEER. Trimming at V came to 1 base and at J to 4 bases, leaving 5 bases not matched to a gene. The CDR3 region has the DNA TGCGCCAGCAGCCAAGGGACTAGCGGTACCTCAGATACGCAGTATTTT. Its translation: CASSQGTSGTSDTQYF.

V gene TRBV7-2 combines with J gene TRBJ2-7, with TRBD1 as a possible D gene (6 bases). V was trimmed by 1 base and J by 3 bases, leaving 13 bases between them. This CDR3 region has 15 residues. CDR1 and CDR2 from the germline V gene are SGHTA and FQGNSA. The CDR3 sequence: CASSLVAGDGYEQYF. The CDR3 bases are TGTGCCAGCAGCTTAGTTGCAGGGGATGGCTACGAGCAGTACTTC.

The rearrangement uses TRBV12-3 or TRBV12-4 and TRBJ2-7; D uncertain. The length of the CDR3 is 11 residues. The V and J ends lost 5 bases and 7 bases respectively, with 9 bases between them. The CDR3 is CASSVNREQYF. The CDR3 region has the DNA TGTGCCAGCAGTGTAAACCGGGAGCAGTACTTC.

This clone was counted a single time. V usage is TRBV12-5 and J usage is TRBJ1-5; TRBD1 matches 10 bases. The trim removed 10 bases at V and 4 bases at J, leaving 7 bases unmatched. The CDR3 has 14 amino acids. The germline gives CDR1 LGHNT, CDR2 FRNRAP. The CDR3 DNA sequence: TGTGCTATTCGACAGGGGGCGTGGAATCAGCCCCAGCATTTT. Residues: CAIRQGAWNQPQHF.

CDR3 amino acids: CASSFDSLAQYF. The CDR3 DNA sequence: TGTGCCAGCAGCTTCGACTCTCTGGCGCAGTATTTT. The V and J genes are TRBV7-2 and TRBJ2-3; no reliable D call. V lost 3 bases to trimming and J lost 10 bases, with 11 bases between them. CDR3 size: 12 residues. Germline V gene lookup returns CDR1 SGHTA and CDR2 FQGNSA.

This clone has at least ten counts. The J gene is TRBJ2-1, the V gene TRBV29-1; 9 nucleotides match TRBD2. V was pared by 7 bases and J by 4 bases, with 11 bases of the junction left unmatched. Germline CDR1 SQVTM, CDR2 ANQGSEA. This CDR3 is 15 amino acids long. This CDR3 reads CSAYGAGGGYNEQFF. CDR3 in DNA: TGCAGCGCTTATGGAGCGGGAGGAGGGTACAATGAGCAGTTCTTC.

This chain joins TRBV27 and TRBJ2-7; 7 nucleotides line up with TRBD1. CDR3 size: 12 residues. The V segment lost 5 bases and the J segment 6 bases; nucleotides outside the gene matches: 4. Per the germline V gene, CDR1 is MNHEY and CDR2 is SMNVEV (reference sequence). The CDR3 sequence is CASSQGVGEQYF. The CDR3 coding sequence is TGTGCCAGCAGTCAGGGGGTTGGCGAGCAGTACTTC.

There are a few counts of this clone. This sequence joins TRBV5-4 and TRBJ2-3, with 12 bases matching TRBD2. This CDR3 is built from 16 residues. Germline trimming cut 2 bases from V and 6 bases from J; bases unmatched to any gene: 7. Germline V lookup: CDR1 SGHNT, CDR2 YYREEE (reference sequence). The CDR3 sequence: CASSFPSGGADDTQYF. CDR3 nucleotide sequence: TGTGCCAGCAGCTTCCCTAGCGGGGGGGCAGACGATACGCAGTATTTT.

The chain is built from TRBV12-5 and TRBJ1-1; no definite D call. The CDR3 contains 17 residues. Trimming shortened V by 3 bases and J by 4 bases, and 21 bases separated the two germline ends. CDR1 LGHNT and CDR2 FRNRAP come from the germline V gene. The CDR3 DNA reads as TGTGCTAGTGGTTTCCAGCTTTTAGAGGGTCGTCTCACTGAAGCTTTCTTT. Translation: CASGFQLLEGRLTEAFF.

The genes are TRBV7-9 and TRBJ1-3; D gene ambiguous. V lost 3 bases, J lost 3 bases, and 12 bases lay in between. Germline values: CDR1 SEHNR, CDR2 FQNEAQ (reference sequence). This CDR3 is built from 15 residues. The CDR3 region is CASSLVLGSGNTIYF. The CDR3, as DNA: TGTGCCAGCAGCTTGGTCTTGGGCAGTGGAAACACCATATATTTT.

CDR3 nucleotide sequence: TGTGCCAGCACCGAAGGGGGGGCCTATGGCTACACCTTC. It specifies CASTEGGAYGYTF. This chain joins TRBV6-6 and TRBJ1-2; D may be TRBD1 (6 bases). This CDR3 contains 13 residues. V lost 7 bases and J lost 4, with 13 bases in between. Germline assignment: CDR1 MNHNY and CDR2 SVGAGI (reference sequence).

The V call is TRBV6-6, the J call TRBJ2-7; 8 positions match TRBD2. CDR3 length: 11 residues. Per the germline V gene, CDR1 is MNHNY and CDR2 is SVGAGI (reference sequence). V shed 7 bases, J shed 4 bases, and the junction held 0 bases outside the gene matches. As DNA, the CDR3 is TGTGCCAGCACGGGGGGGTACGAGCAGTACTTC. Translation: CASTGGYEQYF.

The rearrangement joins TRBV3-1 (or the pseudogene TRBV3-2) to TRBJ1-2; weak D call: TRBD1 (5 bases). This CDR3 is built from 14 residues. V shed 2 bases and J shed 7 bases, with 14 bases lying between them. In germline, CDR1 is LGHDT, CDR2 YNNKEL (reference sequence). This chain's CDR3 is CASSQRAGLSGYTF. CDR3 bases: TGTGCCAGCAGCCAAAGGGCAGGGCTCAGTGGCTACACCTTC.